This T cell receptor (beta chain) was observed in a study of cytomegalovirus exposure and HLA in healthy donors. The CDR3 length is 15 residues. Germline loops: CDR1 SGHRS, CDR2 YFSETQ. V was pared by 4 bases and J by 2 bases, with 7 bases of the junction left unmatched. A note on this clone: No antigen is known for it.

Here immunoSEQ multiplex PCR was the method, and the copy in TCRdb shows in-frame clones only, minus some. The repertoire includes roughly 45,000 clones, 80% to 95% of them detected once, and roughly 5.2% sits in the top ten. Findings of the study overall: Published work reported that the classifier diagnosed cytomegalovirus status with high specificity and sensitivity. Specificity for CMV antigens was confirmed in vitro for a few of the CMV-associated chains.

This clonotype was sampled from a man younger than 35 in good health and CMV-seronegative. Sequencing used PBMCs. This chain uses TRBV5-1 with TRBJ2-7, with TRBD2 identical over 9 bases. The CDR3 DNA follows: TGCGCCAGCAGCCCAGGACTAGCGTTCGCCTACGAGCAGTACTTC. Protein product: CASSPGLAFAYEQYF.